This T cell receptor (beta chain) was retrieved from a study of blood T cell repertoires in COVID-19. Study-wide background: Some COVID-19 samples were acute and others convalescent; all came from the United States, Italy and Spain. The cDNA or gDNA used as material had been derived from T cells, B-cell-depleted T cells, or PBMCs.

In germline, CDR1 is SGHRS, CDR2 YFSETQ. V was clipped by 3 bases and J by 6 bases, with 25 bases between them. CDR3 length: 18 residues. The authors' processing: Reference gene primer amplification gave nucleated cell count estimates. Repertoires were generated with immunoSEQ multiplex PCR, while TCRdb's copy carries only in-frame clones and drops some. The V and J calls and the clone size are those of that table, but D and trimming were determined from the DNA. The sample lists over 35,000 clones, roughly 71% occurring once. This clone was picked up one time. The sample taken for sequencing was peripheral blood. The V and J genes are TRBV5-1 and TRBJ2-1; perhaps TRBD2 as D (7 bases). The clonotype originates from a man older than 75 with acute or convalescent COVID-19. This CDR3 reads CASSSTPGGGGALNEQFF. CDR3 nucleotide sequence: TGCGCCAGCAGCTCCACGCCTGGGGGAGGGGGGGCCCTCAATGAGCAGTTCTTC.